The entry below gives a single T cell receptor beta chain sequence along with its context. This entry belongs to a study of patients and donors after allogeneic stem cell transplantation. This CDR3 has 16 amino acids. V was trimmed by 0 bases and J by 5 bases, leaving 15 bases between them. In germline, CDR1 is MNHNS, CDR2 SASEGT. TCRdb re-analysed the RT-PCR reads in MiXCR, keeping a single row per CDR3 protein. This table holds more than 850,000 distinct CDR3 sequences, over 15% found once. The clonotype was recovered from a human donor who was either an allogeneic HSCT recipient or a stem cell or donor lymphocyte infusion donor (not recorded which). It is not recorded whose cells these are; they may come from a transplant donor. This rearrangement joins TRBV6-1 to TRBJ2-3; D is ambiguous. Sequences were obtained from blood, either unsorted or a sorted T cell fraction (not recorded which). CDR3 coding DNA: TGTGCCAGCAGTGAAGCCCCTAGGTGGGGTGGAGATACGCAGTATTTT. It codes for CASSEAPRWGGDTQYF.